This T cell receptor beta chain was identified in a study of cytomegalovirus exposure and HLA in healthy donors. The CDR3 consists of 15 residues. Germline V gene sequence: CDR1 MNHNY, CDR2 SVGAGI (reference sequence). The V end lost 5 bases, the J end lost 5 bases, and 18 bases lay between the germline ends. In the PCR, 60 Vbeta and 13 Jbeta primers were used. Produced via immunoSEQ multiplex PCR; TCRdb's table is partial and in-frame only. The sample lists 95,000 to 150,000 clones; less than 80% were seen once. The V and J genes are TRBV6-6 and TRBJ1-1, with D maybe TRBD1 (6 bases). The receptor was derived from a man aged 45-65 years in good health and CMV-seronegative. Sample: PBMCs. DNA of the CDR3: TGTGCCAGCAGTCCCTGGAGGACAACAGGGACTGAAGCTTTCTTT. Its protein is CASSPWRTTGTEAFF.